These 32 T cell receptor beta chains originate from one sample sequenced in a study of T cells in Graves' hyperthyroidism and ophthalmopathy. Amplified TCR beta CDR3 regions derived from RNA transcripts. The TCR CDR3 was amplified in a first-round RT-PCR using the HTBI primer set. TCRdb ran MiXCR on the multiplex PCR reads and lists one entry per CDR3 protein. Counted here are approximately 430,000 distinct CDR3 sequences, around 14% occurring once; the ten biggest clones make up roughly 13%. The source material was blood. The receptor set was obtained from a woman under 30 with Graves' hyperthyroidism.

This clonotype appeared many times. The rearrangement joins TRBV29-1 to TRBJ1-1, with 8 bases matching TRBD1. This CDR3 spans 14 amino acids. V dropped 6 bases and J dropped 1; count of bases not matched to a gene: 7. Germline CDR1 and CDR2: SQVTM and ANQGSEA. The CDR3 loop reads CSVWTGPTNTEAFF. In DNA form, the CDR3 reads TGCAGCGTCTGGACAGGGCCCACGAACACTGAAGCTTTCTTT.

This clonotype was detected ten times or more. This chain joins TRBV11-2 and TRBJ2-2; a possible D gene is TRBD1 (5 bases). The germline V gene has CDR1 SGHAT and CDR2 FQNNGV. The CDR3 is 16 amino acids. Trimming took off 7 bases at V and 2 bases at J, with 17 bases between the two ends. The CDR3 sequence: CASTQGVSPNTGELFF. CDR3 nucleotide sequence: TGTGCCAGCACTCAAGGGGTTAGCCCCAACACCGGGGAGCTGTTTTTT.

This clonotype was picked up many times. As DNA, the CDR3 is TGTGCCAGCTCACCAAGAATGGGACAGATTGTGAACACTGAAGCTTTCTTT. Protein sequence: CASSPRMGQIVNTEAFF. J is TRBJ1-1 and V is TRBV18; 7 bases align to TRBD1. The CDR3 contains 17 residues. The germline gives CDR1 KGHSH, CDR2 LQKENI. V lost 2 bases and J lost 0; bases outside the gene matches: 9.

This clonotype was picked up many times. The chain combines TRBV20-1 with TRBJ2-7; D possibly corresponds to TRBD1 (5 bases). The CDR3 covers 15 residues. V was shortened by 0 bases and J by 3 bases, with 15 bases between the two germline ends. The germline V gene encodes CDR1 DFQATT and CDR2 SNEGSKA (reference sequence). The CDR3 DNA is TGCAGTGCTAGAGAGCTGGCAGGGATGATCTACGAGCAGTACTTC. Encoded protein: CSARELAGMIYEQYF.

This clonotype came up many times. The chain combines TRBV27 with TRBJ2-3; the D is unclear. Per germline, CDR1 MNHEY and CDR2 SMNVEV (reference sequence). The CDR3 consists of 14 residues. Between the trimmed V and J ends, which lost 3 bases and 4 bases, there was a span of 11 bases. CDR3 loop: CASSLVTPADTQYF. The DNA of the CDR3 is TGTGCCAGCAGTTTGGTTACCCCCGCAGATACGCAGTATTTT.

This rearrangement joins TRBV20-1 to TRBJ2-1; 11 nucleotides match TRBD2. Trimming cost V 4 bases and J 1 base; bases outside gene matches: 18. Germline V CDR1 and CDR2: DFQATT, SNEGSKA (reference sequence). The CDR3 contains 20 residues. CDR3 nucleotide sequence: TGCAGTGCTACCCAAAAGTCTAGCGGGAGGTGGGACTCGTCCTACAATGAGCAGTTCTTC. This translates into CSATQKSSGRWDSSYNEQFF.

The gene calls are TRBV19 and TRBJ1-1; maybe TRBD1 (5 bases). This CDR3 spans 17 amino acids. Germline CDR1 and CDR2: LNHDA and SQIVND (reference sequence). The V end was cut by 7 bases, the J end by 0 bases, with 21 bases between. CDR3 in DNA: TGTGCCAGTAACATAGAGAGGGGAAGGCGCCTGAACACTGAAGCTTTCTTT. It specifies CASNIERGRRLNTEAFF.

This clonotype was found many times. The rearrangement uses TRBV27 and TRBJ1-5, with a tentative D call TRBD1 (5 bases). V shed 2 bases and J shed 0 bases, with 8 bases lying between them. In germline, CDR1 is MNHEY, CDR2 SMNVEV (reference sequence). The CDR3 runs to 15 residues. The CDR3 spells CASSLGRGSNQPQHF. As DNA, the CDR3 is TGTGCCAGCAGTTTAGGTAGGGGTAGCAATCAGCCCCAGCATTTT.

The CDR3 coding sequence is TGCGCCAGCAGTGAGTCGCGGGGGGCCCCCTACGAGCAGTACTTC. This codes for CASSESRGAPYEQYF. V usage is TRBV10-2 and J usage is TRBJ2-7, with 8 bases that match TRBD2. The junction had 3 bases not matched to a gene; V was cut back by 0 bases and J by 2 bases. The CDR3 is 15 residues long. Germline CDR1 WSHSY, CDR2 SAAADI.

The chain recombines TRBV6-1 with TRBJ1-2, with TRBD1 matching over 8 bases. Germline V gene data show CDR1 as MNHNS and CDR2 as SASEGT. CDR3 length: 12 residues. J lost 8 bases, V lost 6 bases, and 5 bases had no gene match. CDR3 DNA sequence: TGTGCCAGCAGCCAACAGGGGGACGGCTACACCTTC. Encoded protein: CASSQQGDGYTF.

The V gene is TRBV18, the J gene TRBJ2-7; perhaps D is TRBD1 or TRBD2 (5 bases each). The CDR3 runs 13 residues. Germline V lookup: CDR1 KGHSH, CDR2 LQKENI. The V gene lost 3 bases and the J gene lost 5 bases, with 11 bases spanning the gap. CDR3 in amino acids: CASSPPGTNEQYF. CDR3 sequence (DNA): TGTGCCAGCTCACCCCCAGGGACCAACGAGCAGTACTTC.

A few counts support this clonotype. This chain links TRBV12-3 or TRBV12-4 with TRBJ2-1; either TRBD1 or TRBD2 may fit D (5 bases each). V lost 9 bases and J 9 bases, leaving 24 bases between the germline ends. This CDR3 spans 15 amino acids. CDR3 sequence (DNA): TGTGCCAGTGAAACTAGGGGTGCGTCGGGGAGTGAGCAGTTCTTC. Protein product: CASETRGASGSEQFF.

This clonotype has ten or more counts. The chain links TRBV7-8 to TRBJ2-3; D not certain. Trimming cost V 5 bases and J 2 bases, with 14 bases left between them. The CDR3 is 15 amino acids. The germline CDR1 and CDR2 sequences are SGHVS and FQNEAQ. CDR3 nucleotide sequence: TGTGCCAGCAGCCCGACCGGCCGTCTCACAGATACGCAGTATTTT. Translated, it gives CASSPTGRLTDTQYF.

The gene calls are TRBV3-1 and TRBJ1-2; 9 bases map to TRBD1. The CDR3 is 15 residues long. CDR1 is LGHDT, CDR2 YNNKEL, per germline (reference sequence). V shed 4 bases and J 5 bases; nucleotides not matched to a gene: 8. DNA of the CDR3: TGTGCCAGCAGCCTACCAGGACAGGGGAAGTATGGCTACACCTTC. It specifies CASSLPGQGKYGYTF.

The rearrangement uses TRBV6-1 and TRBJ2-3; tentative D call: TRBD2 (6 bases). This CDR3 contains 15 residues. With 3 bases removed from V and 2 bases from J, the gap between germline ends came to 12 bases. Germline V gene lookup returns CDR1 MNHNS and CDR2 SASEGT. This CDR3 is CASSDGPGVTDTQYF. CDR3 DNA sequence: TGTGCCAGCAGTGACGGCCCGGGGGTCACAGATACGCAGTATTTT.

This clonotype was seen a few times. The V and J genes are TRBV12-3 or TRBV12-4 and TRBJ2-7; D may be TRBD1 (6 bases). The CDR3 runs to 14 residues. The V gene lost 3 bases and the J gene lost 3 bases, with 12 bases spanning the gap. CDR3 sequence reads: CASSLGDTYYEQYF. DNA for the CDR3: TGTGCCAGCAGTTTGGGGGACACCTACTACGAGCAGTACTTC.

The chain is built from TRBV20-1 and TRBJ1-1, with 10 bases identical to TRBD1. J was trimmed by 9 bases and V by 3 bases; bases with no gene match: 7. Germline assignment: CDR1 DFQATT and CDR2 SNEGSKA (reference sequence). This CDR3 comprises 13 residues. In DNA, the CDR3 is TGCAGTGCTAGTCCCGGGACAGGGGACAAAGCTTTCTTT. Translated, it gives CSASPGTGDKAFF.

This clonotype was found a few times. In nucleotides, the CDR3 is TGTGCCAGTACCCAACCGGGGGGGTCGGGATCCACTGAAGCTTTCTTT. This codes for CASTQPGGSGSTEAFF. The chain combines TRBV19 with TRBJ1-1; weak D call: TRBD1 (5 bases). This CDR3 is built from 16 residues. CDR1 and CDR2 (germline): LNHDA, SQIVND (reference sequence). Trimming took off 7 bases at V and 4 bases at J, with 22 bases between the two ends. Based on the CDR3 plus reference TRBV19 and TRBJ1-1, the full variable domain is DGGITQSPKYLFRKEGQNVTLSCEQNLNHDAMYWYRQDPGQGLRLIYYSQIVNDFQKGDIAEGYSVSREKKESFPLTVTSAQKNPTAFYLCASTQPGGSGSTEAFFGQGTRLTVV.

This clonotype came up many times. This rearrangement joins TRBV2 to TRBJ1-1; D ambiguous. Germline V gene data show CDR1 as SNHLY and CDR2 as FYNNEI. The CDR3 runs to 14 residues. V was cut by 6 bases and J by 0 bases, with 11 bases left in between. In nucleotides, the CDR3 is TGTGCCAGCAGGGCCCCAAGAGTGAACACTGAAGCTTTCTTT. Amino acids: CASRAPRVNTEAFF.

The chain uses TRBV9 and TRBJ2-1, with D perhaps matching TRBD2 (5 bases). CDR1 is SGDLS and CDR2 is YYNGEE in the germline V gene. The CDR3 spans 19 residues. Trimming removed 3 bases from V and 4 bases from J, with 26 bases in between. CDR3 loop: CASSGTPQPRAEGYNEQFF. CDR3 sequence (DNA): TGTGCCAGCAGCGGCACCCCCCAGCCGCGAGCGGAAGGATACAATGAGCAGTTCTTC.

Only a few counts were recorded for this clonotype. This chain joins TRBV4-2 and TRBJ2-7, with 8 bases identical to TRBD2. Germline V lookup: CDR1 LGHNA, CDR2 YNFKEQ. The ends lost 3 bases at V and 0 bases at J; junction bases unmatched: 10. The CDR3 is 17 residues long. Here the CDR3 reads CASSQNVRRGVSYEQYF. CDR3 DNA: TGTGCCAGCAGCCAGAACGTGCGGCGGGGGGTCTCCTACGAGCAGTACTTC.

The chain couples TRBV4-3 to TRBJ2-3; D assignment may be TRBD1 or TRBD2 (5 bases each). From germline, CDR1 is LGHNA and CDR2 YSLEER. The CDR3 runs 19 residues. The V end lost 4 bases, the J end lost 0 bases, and 23 bases lay between the germline ends. The CDR3 nucleotides are TGCGCCAGCAGCCCGAGTTTTCGGGACGGAGGACCTAGCACAGATACGCAGTATTTT. Encoded protein: CASSPSFRDGGPSTDTQYF.

The chain recombines TRBV6-2 or TRBV6-3 with TRBJ2-5; TRBD2 matches 7 bases. With 2 bases clipped from V and 3 bases from J, the junction kept 6 bases outside the gene matches. The germline V gene has CDR1 MNHEY and CDR2 SVGEGT. The CDR3 covers 15 residues. Here the CDR3 DNA reads TGTGCCAGCAGTTACGGGGGGGGGGGAGAAGAGACCCAGTACTTC. This gives the protein CASSYGGGGEETQYF.

This clonotype was detected ten times or more. The chain combines TRBV11-1 with TRBJ2-7; D is uncertain. V was pared by 5 bases and J by 2 bases, with 10 bases between. Per the germline V gene, CDR1 is SGHAT and CDR2 is FQDESV (reference sequence). The length of the CDR3 is 13 residues. CDR3 sequence reads: CASSPTSPYEQYF. CDR3 DNA: TGTGCCAGCAGCCCGACGTCACCCTACGAGCAGTACTTC.

At least ten counts were recorded for this clonotype. The rearrangement joins TRBV5-1 to TRBJ2-2, with D perhaps matching TRBD1 (5 bases). In germline, CDR1 is SGHRS, CDR2 YFSETQ. V was trimmed by 4 bases and J by 0 bases, leaving 10 bases between them. The CDR3 covers 15 residues. In DNA, the CDR3 is TGCGCCAGCAGCGAAGACAGTACGAACACCGGGGAGCTGTTTTTT. Its translation: CASSEDSTNTGELFF.

This clonotype appeared many times. V usage is TRBV20-1 and J usage is TRBJ2-5; 8 bases map to TRBD2. The germline gives CDR1 DFQATT, CDR2 SNEGSKA (reference sequence). This CDR3 has 13 amino acids. J gave up 3 bases and V 1 base, and 1 base lay outside the gene matches. CDR3 sequence reads: CSARVAGKETQYF. The CDR3 nucleotides are TGCAGTGCTAGAGTAGCGGGGAAAGAGACCCAGTACTTC.

This clonotype was detected ten times or more. The J gene is TRBJ1-4, the V gene TRBV7-6; a possible D gene is TRBD1 (5 bases). Germline assignment: CDR1 SGHVS and CDR2 FNYEAQ. The V and J ends lost 5 bases and 4 bases respectively, with 20 bases between them. The CDR3 runs to 17 residues. The CDR3 region is CASSARDWGQVNEKLFF. CDR3 nucleotides: TGTGCCAGCAGCGCCCGGGACTGGGGTCAGGTTAATGAAAAACTGTTTTTT.

This clonotype was recorded many times. This chain connects TRBV5-1 to TRBJ1-1; D might be TRBD1 (5 bases). CDR1 and CDR2 (germline): SGHRS, YFSETQ. Trimming shortened V by 4 bases and J by 0 bases, and 10 bases separated the two germline ends. This CDR3 is built from 14 residues. CDR3 loop: CASSEAGLNTEAFF. The CDR3 coding sequence is TGCGCCAGCAGCGAGGCAGGGCTGAACACTGAAGCTTTCTTT. The full variable domain, in which reference TRBV5-1 and TRBJ1-1 provide the parts outside the CDR3, is KAGVTQTPRYLIKTRGQQVTLSCSPISGHRSVSWYQQTPGQGLQFLFEYFSETQRNKGNFPGRFSGRQFSNSRSEMNVSTLELGDSALYLCASSEAGLNTEAFFGQGTRLTVV.

This clonotype has only a few counts. A much larger clone differs from this one at a single base, so this may be a read error. The rearrangement links TRBV3-1 to TRBJ1-2; 7 bases fit TRBD1. Germline V CDR1 and CDR2: LGHDT, YNNKEL (reference sequence). CDR3 length: 15 residues. J was trimmed by 3 bases and V by 3 bases; bases with no gene match: 7. The CDR3 DNA is TGTGCCAGCAGCCAGGCTACAGGGGTATACTATGGCTACACCTTC. This codes for CASSQATGVYYGYTF.

Many counts were recorded for this clonotype. The chain recombines TRBV11-2 with TRBJ1-2; 12 bases map to TRBD1. The CDR3 runs to 19 residues. The germline gives CDR1 SGHAT, CDR2 FQNNGV. J was trimmed by 7 bases and V by 7 bases; bases with no gene match: 22. CDR3 region: CASIPTTGSGQGASGGYTF. CDR3 in DNA: TGTGCCAGCATTCCAACCACCGGATCGGGACAGGGGGCATCAGGTGGCTACACCTTC. The complete variable domain, with remaining parts taken from reference TRBV11-2 and TRBJ1-2, reads EAGVAQSPRYKIIEKRQSVAFWCNPISGHATLYWYQQILGQGPKLLIQFQNNGVVDDSQLPKDRFSAERLKGVDSTLKIQPAKLEDSAVYLCASIPTTGSGQGASGGYTFGSGTRLTVV.

This clonotype appeared many times. The chain has TRBV11-2 and TRBJ2-7; TRBD2 might be the D (6 bases). V gave up 5 bases and J gave up 6 bases, with 11 bases separating them. The CDR3 sequence is 12 residues long. In germline, CDR1 is SGHAT, CDR2 FQNNGV. The CDR3 loop is CASSRAGSEQYF. The DNA for the CDR3 is TGTGCCAGCAGCCGGGCGGGAAGCGAGCAGTACTTC.

This clonotype was observed many times. The rearrangement links TRBV28 to TRBJ1-1; D might be TRBD1 (5 bases). The germline V and J ends were trimmed by 11 bases and 5 bases, with 15 bases remaining between them. The V gene's germline CDR1 is MDHEN and CDR2 SYDVKM. The CDR3 consists of 12 residues. CDR3 loop: CAPRQGRTEAFF. The DNA for the CDR3 is TGTGCCCCCAGGCAGGGAAGGACTGAAGCTTTCTTT.